This TCR beta chain appears in the sequencing data of a study of cytomegalovirus exposure and HLA in healthy donors. Study-level results: Most observed TCR sequences were rare, whereas some public TCRs were detected in many donors. The study put about 180 TCR beta chains on its list as cytomegalovirus-associated.

TCRdb keeps only in-frame clones here, not all; method: immunoSEQ multiplex PCR. The sample has 100,000 to 150,000 clones, roughly nine tenths seen once. This clone has only a few counts. The antigen is undetermined. This TCR derives from a woman under 30 in good health and CMV-seronegative. Sequencing was performed on PBMCs.

Here the CDR3 reads CASRTGRSYNSPLHF. The DNA for the CDR3 is TGTGCCAGTAGGACAGGGCGATCCTATAATTCACCCCTCCACTTT. The V and J genes are TRBV19 and TRBJ1-6, with 7 bases identical to TRBD1. The CDR3 extends over 15 amino acids. J lost 1 base, V lost 6 bases, and 3 bases had no gene match. The germline V gene encodes CDR1 LNHDA and CDR2 SQIVND (reference sequence).